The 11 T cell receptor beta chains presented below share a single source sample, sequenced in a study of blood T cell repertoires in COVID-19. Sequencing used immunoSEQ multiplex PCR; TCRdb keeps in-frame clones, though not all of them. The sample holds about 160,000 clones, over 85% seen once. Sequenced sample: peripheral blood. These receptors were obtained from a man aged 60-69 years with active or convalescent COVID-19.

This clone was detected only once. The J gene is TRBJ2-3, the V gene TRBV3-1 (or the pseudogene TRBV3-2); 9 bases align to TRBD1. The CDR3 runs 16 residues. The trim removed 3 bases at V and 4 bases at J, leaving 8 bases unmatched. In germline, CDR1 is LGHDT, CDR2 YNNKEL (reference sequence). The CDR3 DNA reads TGTGCCAGCAGCCATGCGAACAGGGGGCCCTCAGATACGCAGTATTTT. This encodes CASSHANRGPSDTQYF.

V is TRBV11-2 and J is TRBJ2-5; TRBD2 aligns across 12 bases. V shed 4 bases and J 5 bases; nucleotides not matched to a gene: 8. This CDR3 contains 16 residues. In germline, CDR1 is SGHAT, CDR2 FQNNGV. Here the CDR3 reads CASSSTTSGRRETQYF. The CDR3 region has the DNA TGTGCCAGCAGCTCAACGACTAGCGGGAGACGGGAGACCCAGTACTTC.

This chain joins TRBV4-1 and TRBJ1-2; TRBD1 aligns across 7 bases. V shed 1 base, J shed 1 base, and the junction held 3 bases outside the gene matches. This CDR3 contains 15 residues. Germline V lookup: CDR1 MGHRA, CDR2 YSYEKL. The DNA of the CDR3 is TGCGCCAGCAGCCAAGTGACAGGGAATAACTATGGCTACACCTTC. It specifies CASSQVTGNNYGYTF.

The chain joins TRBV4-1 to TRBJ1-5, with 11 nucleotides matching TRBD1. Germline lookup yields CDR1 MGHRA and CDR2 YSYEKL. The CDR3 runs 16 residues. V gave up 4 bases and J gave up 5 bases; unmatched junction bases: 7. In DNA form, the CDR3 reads TGCGCCAGCAGCCTCCGGACAGGGGGCCAGGATCAGCCCCAGCATTTT. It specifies CASSLRTGGQDQPQHF.

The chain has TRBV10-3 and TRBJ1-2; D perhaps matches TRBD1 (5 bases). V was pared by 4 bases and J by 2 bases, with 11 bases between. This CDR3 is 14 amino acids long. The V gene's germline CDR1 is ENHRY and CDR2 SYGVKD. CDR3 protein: CAISVLQENYGYTF. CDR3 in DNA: TGTGCCATCAGTGTGTTACAGGAGAACTATGGCTACACCTTC.

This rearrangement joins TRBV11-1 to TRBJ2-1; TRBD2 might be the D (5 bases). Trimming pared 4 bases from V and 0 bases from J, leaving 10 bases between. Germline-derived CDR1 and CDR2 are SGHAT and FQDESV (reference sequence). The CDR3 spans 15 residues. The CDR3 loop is CASSSGVSSYNEQFF. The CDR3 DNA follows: TGTGCCAGCAGCTCCGGGGTTAGCTCCTACAATGAGCAGTTCTTC. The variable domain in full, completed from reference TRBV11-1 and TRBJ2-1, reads EAEVAQSPRYKITEKSQAVAFWCDPISGHATLYWYRQILGQGPELLVQFQDESVVDDSQLPKDRFSAERLKGVDSTLKIQPAELGDSAMYLCASSSGVSSYNEQFFGPGTRLTVL.

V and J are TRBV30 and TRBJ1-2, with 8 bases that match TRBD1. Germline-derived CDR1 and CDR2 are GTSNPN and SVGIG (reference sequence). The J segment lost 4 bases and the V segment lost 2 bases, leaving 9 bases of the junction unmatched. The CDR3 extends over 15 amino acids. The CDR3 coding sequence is TGTGCCTGGAGTAGTCGGACAGGGTTCGGCTATGGCTACACCTTC. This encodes CAWSSRTGFGYGYTF.

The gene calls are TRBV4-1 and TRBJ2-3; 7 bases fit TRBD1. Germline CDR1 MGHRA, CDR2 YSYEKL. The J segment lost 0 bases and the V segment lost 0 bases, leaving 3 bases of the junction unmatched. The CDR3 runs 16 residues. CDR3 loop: CASSQETGASTDTQYF. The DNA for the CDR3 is TGCGCCAGCAGCCAAGAAACAGGGGCGAGCACAGATACGCAGTATTTT.

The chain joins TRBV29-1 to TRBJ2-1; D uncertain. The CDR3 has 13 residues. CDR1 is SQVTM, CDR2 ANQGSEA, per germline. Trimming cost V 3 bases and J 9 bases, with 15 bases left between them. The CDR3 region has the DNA TGCAGCGTTGATGAACTAACCTCCCGTGAGCAGTTCTTC. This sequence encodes CSVDELTSREQFF.

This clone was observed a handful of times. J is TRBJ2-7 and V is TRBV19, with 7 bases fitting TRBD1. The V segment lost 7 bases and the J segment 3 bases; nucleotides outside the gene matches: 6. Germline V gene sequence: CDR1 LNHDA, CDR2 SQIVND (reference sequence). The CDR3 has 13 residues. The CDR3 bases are TGTGCCAGTACAACAGGGGCCGACTACGAGCAGTACTTC. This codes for CASTTGADYEQYF.

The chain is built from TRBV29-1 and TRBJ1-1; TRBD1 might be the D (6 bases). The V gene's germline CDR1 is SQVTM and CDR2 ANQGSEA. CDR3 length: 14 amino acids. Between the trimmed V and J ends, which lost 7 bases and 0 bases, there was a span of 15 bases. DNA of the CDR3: TGCAGCGCCAACCGACAGGACATGAACACTGAAGCTTTCTTT. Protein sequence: CSANRQDMNTEAFF.